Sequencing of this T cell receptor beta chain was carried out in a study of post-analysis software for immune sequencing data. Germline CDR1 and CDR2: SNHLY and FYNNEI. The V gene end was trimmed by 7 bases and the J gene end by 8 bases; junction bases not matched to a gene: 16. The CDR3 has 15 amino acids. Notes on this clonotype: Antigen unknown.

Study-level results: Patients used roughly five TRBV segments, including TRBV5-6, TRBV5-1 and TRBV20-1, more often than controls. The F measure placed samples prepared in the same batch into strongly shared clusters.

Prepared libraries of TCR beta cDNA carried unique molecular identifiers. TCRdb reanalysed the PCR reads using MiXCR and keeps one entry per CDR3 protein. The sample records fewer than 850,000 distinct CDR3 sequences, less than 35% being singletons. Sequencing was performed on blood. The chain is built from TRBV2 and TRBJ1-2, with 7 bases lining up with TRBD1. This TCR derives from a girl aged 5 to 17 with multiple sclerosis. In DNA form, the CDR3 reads TGTGCCAGCACCGGGACAGCCAATGGGGATAGCGGCTACACCTTC. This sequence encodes CASTGTANGDSGYTF.